Presented here are 23 T cell receptor beta chains from one specimen sequenced in a study of blood T cell repertoires in COVID-19 (dated by TCRdb to between 2020 and 2021). The library was prepared using the immunoSEQ multiplex PCR assay. TCRdb took over this immuneACCESS table, retaining in-frame rearrangements with V and J assigned. Such tables are incomplete; in checked studies, under half of the missing clones stem from an unresolved V gene, and the remainder is unexplained. The sample table holds some 340,000 clones, of which 75% to 90% were seen once. About 5.4% of the sample lies in the top ten. The sequenced sample was PBMCs or T cells enriched from blood (not recorded which). All receptors derive from a woman in her forties or fifties who had recovered from COVID-19.

This clone appeared a single time. This chain links TRBV7-9 with TRBJ1-5, with D unresolved. Germline V gene lookup returns CDR1 SEHNR and CDR2 FQNEAQ (reference sequence). There are 14 residues in the CDR3. V was clipped by 8 bases and J by 1 base, with 12 bases between them. CDR3 sequence reads: CASAWPGSNQPQHF. The CDR3 DNA reads as TGTGCCAGCGCCTGGCCCGGGAGCAATCAGCCCCAGCATTTT.

This chain connects TRBV19 to TRBJ1-5, with D perhaps matching TRBD1 (5 bases). The CDR3 covers 13 residues. In germline, CDR1 is LNHDA, CDR2 SQIVND (reference sequence). Trimming pared 5 bases from V and 7 bases from J, leaving 12 bases between. CDR3 nucleotides: TGTGCCAGTAGTCAGGGTGTTCGACAGCCCCAGCATTTT. As protein: CASSQGVRQPQHF.

Here the CDR3 DNA reads TGTGCCATCAGTGAAGGGGATTCCCTTCCCTACAATGAGCAGTTCTTC. Residues: CAISEGDSLPYNEQFF. The rearrangement links TRBV10-3 to TRBJ2-1, with D perhaps TRBD1 (5 bases). The CDR3 length is 16 residues. Trimming took off 3 bases at V and 2 bases at J, with 14 bases between the two ends. Germline V gene sequence: CDR1 ENHRY, CDR2 SYGVKD.

The J gene is TRBJ1-1, the V gene TRBV30; no definite D call. Germline-derived CDR1 and CDR2 are GTSNPN and SVGIG (reference sequence). V was shortened by 2 bases and J by 3 bases, with 10 bases between the two germline ends. The CDR3 is 13 residues long. CDR3 sequence (DNA): TGTGCCTGGAGTTTTGTATCGGACACTGAAGCTTTCTTT. Protein: CAWSFVSDTEAFF. The full variable domain, its missing parts supplied by reference TRBV30 and TRBJ1-1, is SQTIHQWPATLVQPVGSPLSLECTVEGTSNPNLYWYRQAAGRGLQLLFYSVGIGQISSEVPQNLSASRPQDRQFILSSKKLLLSDSGFYLCAWSFVSDTEAFFGQGTRLTVV.

The CDR3 region is CASSFSRGEAEAFF. The CDR3 nucleotides are TGCGCCAGCAGCTTCAGCAGGGGAGAGGCTGAAGCTTTCTTT. This chain joins TRBV5-1 and TRBJ1-1; perhaps TRBD1 as D (6 bases). There are 14 residues in the CDR3. Trimming pared 2 bases from V and 6 bases from J, leaving 14 bases between. Germline V gene data show CDR1 as SGHRS and CDR2 as YFSETQ.

This chain links TRBV4-2 with TRBJ1-2; 8 bases fit TRBD1. This CDR3 has 17 amino acids. Germline lookup yields CDR1 LGHNA and CDR2 YNFKEQ. The V and J ends lost 0 bases and 1 base, in that order; junction bases with no gene match: 7. The chain's CDR3 is CASSQDSGQGVNYGYTF. DNA of the CDR3: TGTGCCAGCAGCCAAGACTCCGGACAGGGTGTTAACTATGGCTACACCTTC.

This rearrangement joins TRBV18 to TRBJ1-4, with D tentatively TRBD1 (5 bases). The CDR3 covers 14 residues. Trimming stripped 3 bases from V and 8 bases from J, with 13 bases between. Germline CDR1 KGHSH, CDR2 LQKENI. The CDR3 DNA sequence: TGTGCCAGCTCACCGACCTCGGGGGAAGAAAAACTGTTTTTT. Protein product: CASSPTSGEEKLFF.

V usage is TRBV10-3 and J usage is TRBJ2-7; 7 bases are shared with TRBD1. Unmatched junction bases numbered 6, after V lost 5 bases and J lost 2 bases. The CDR3 totals 14 residues. Germline assignment: CDR1 ENHRY and CDR2 SYGVKD. The CDR3 spells CAISWDSLTYEQYF. CDR3 in DNA: TGTGCCATCAGTTGGGACAGTCTTACCTACGAGCAGTACTTC.

This clone was counted once. The chain employs TRBV6-1 and TRBJ2-1; 9 nucleotides align to TRBD2. With V trimmed by 1 base and J by 8 bases, 12 bases remained unmatched. Germline values: CDR1 MNHNS, CDR2 SASEGT. The CDR3 is 17 amino acids. The CDR3: CASSEVASGTGSDEQFF. The CDR3 nucleotides are TGTGCCAGCAGTGAAGTCGCTAGCGGGACTGGGAGCGATGAGCAGTTCTTC.

The rearrangement uses TRBV10-3 and TRBJ2-7; TRBD1 matches at 7 bases. CDR3 length: 14 amino acids. Germline lookup yields CDR1 ENHRY and CDR2 SYGVKD. Germline trimming cut 6 bases from V and 3 bases from J; bases unmatched to any gene: 8. The CDR3 region has the DNA TGTGCCATCAGCCCACCGGGACAGCTCTACGAGCAGTACTTC. This codes for CAISPPGQLYEQYF.

DNA for the CDR3: TGTGCCAGTAGTGAAGGGGGTGGGTCCGGGGAGCTGTTTTTT. Residues: CASSEGGGSGELFF. This rearrangement joins TRBV19 to TRBJ2-2, with D perhaps TRBD1 (6 bases). The germline V and J ends were trimmed by 5 bases and 6 bases, with 13 bases remaining between them. The germline gives CDR1 LNHDA, CDR2 SQIVND (reference sequence). This CDR3 spans 14 amino acids.

This chain links TRBV19 with TRBJ1-1; D may be TRBD1 (5 bases). Germline-derived CDR1 and CDR2 are LNHDA and SQIVND (reference sequence). The V end lost 3 bases, the J end lost 1 base, and 18 bases lay between the germline ends. The CDR3 extends over 17 amino acids. The CDR3: CASSIPSGGTANTEAFF. The CDR3 nucleotides are TGTGCCAGTAGTATCCCCTCGGGCGGGACGGCGAACACTGAAGCTTTCTTT.

The sample holds a few counts of this clone. This chain connects TRBV19 to TRBJ1-6, with 8 bases aligning to TRBD1. The CDR3 is made up of 15 amino acids. Trimming took 6 bases from V and 4 from J; bases not matched to a gene: 5. The germline CDR1 and CDR2 sequences are LNHDA and SQIVND (reference sequence). DNA for the CDR3: TGTGCCAGTAGGGCAGGGGGCCCGTATAATTCACCCCTCCACTTT. Translating gives CASRAGGPYNSPLHF.

This clone was detected only once. V gene TRBV6-5 combines with J gene TRBJ1-6; 8 bases line up with TRBD1. Trimming removed 5 bases from V and 10 bases from J; junction bases left unmatched: 7. CDR3 length: 14 amino acids. Germline CDR1 and CDR2: MNHEY and SVGAGI. For the CDR3, the DNA is TGTGCCAGCAGTAGCGACAGGGGAGGATCACCCCTCCACTTT. It yields the protein CASSSDRGGSPLHF.

The chain has TRBV30 and TRBJ1-2; D gene uncertain. Between the trimmed V and J ends, which lost 1 base and 4 bases, there was a span of 13 bases. Per the germline V gene, CDR1 is GTSNPN and CDR2 is SVGIG (reference sequence). This CDR3 contains 14 residues. The CDR3 protein is CAWSAFGGGYGYTF. The CDR3 DNA reads as TGTGCCTGGAGTGCTTTTGGAGGCGGCTATGGCTACACCTTC.

This clone was detected only once. The rearrangement joins TRBV5-6 to TRBJ1-2; 8 bases are shared with TRBD1. After removal of 4 bases from V and 8 bases from J, the junction contained 10 bases not matched to a gene. The CDR3 loop spans 14 amino acids. In germline, CDR1 is SGHDT, CDR2 YYEEEE. The CDR3 loop reads CASSPGSGGIGYTF. The CDR3 DNA reads as TGTGCCAGCAGCCCGGGGTCAGGGGGCATCGGCTACACCTTC.

Here the CDR3 DNA reads TGCGCCAGCAGCTTGATGAAGGCAGGGGGATTTTTTGAAGCTTTCTTT. Translated, it gives CASSLMKAGGFFEAFF. V gene TRBV5-1 combines with J gene TRBJ1-1; 7 bases map to TRBD1. This CDR3 is built from 16 residues. J lost 7 bases, V lost 1 base, and 13 bases had no gene match. Germline CDR1 reads SGHRS; CDR2 reads YFSETQ.

This clone was observed a few times. The V and J genes are TRBV4-2 and TRBJ1-2; TRBD1 is a possible D gene (5 bases). CDR1 is LGHNA, CDR2 YNFKEQ, per germline. V lost 4 bases and J lost 6, with 12 bases in between. This CDR3 is built from 13 residues. CDR3 nucleotides: TGTGCCAGCAGCCCGTCCCGGGGGGATGGCTACACCTTC. Amino acid sequence: CASSPSRGDGYTF.

V gene TRBV5-8 combines with J gene TRBJ1-1; D gene unclear. The CDR3 contains 14 residues. V lost 4 bases and J lost 1, with 11 bases in between. In germline, CDR1 is SGHTS, CDR2 YDEGEE. The CDR3 region has the DNA TGTGCCAGCAGCCCCCTAGAGAGGAACACTGAAGCTTTCTTT. Translating gives CASSPLERNTEAFF.

V usage is TRBV5-1 and J usage is TRBJ2-7; 9 bases match TRBD1. Trimming at V came to 4 bases and at J to 7 bases, leaving 15 bases not matched to a gene. This CDR3 has 16 residues. CDR1 and CDR2 (germline): SGHRS, YFSETQ. The CDR3 sequence is CASSKGGTGTGSEQYF. The CDR3 region has the DNA TGCGCCAGCAGCAAAGGGGGAACCGGGACAGGGAGTGAGCAGTACTTC.

This clone was detected only a few times. The rearrangement links TRBV29-1 to TRBJ1-2, with TRBD1 as a possible D gene (6 bases). V shed 3 bases and J shed 5 bases, with 13 bases lying between them. CDR1 SQVTM and CDR2 ANQGSEA come from the germline V gene. CDR3 length equals 13 residues. In DNA, the CDR3 is TGCAGCGTTGACCCACAGGGAGGGTATGGCTACACCTTC. Its protein product is CSVDPQGGYGYTF.

This clone was observed a single time. For the CDR3, the DNA is TGTGCCAGCAGTTTGGGCCTGTACACTGAAGCTTTCTTT. Amino acids: CASSLGLYTEAFF. The V and J genes are TRBV12-3 or TRBV12-4 and TRBJ1-1; D is uncertain. CDR3 length: 13 residues. V was pared by 3 bases and J by 3 bases, with 8 bases between.

This clone was seen once. This chain links TRBV5-6 with TRBJ2-7; 15 nucleotides line up with TRBD2. V lost 2 bases and J lost 5; bases outside the gene matches: 5. The germline gives CDR1 SGHDT, CDR2 YYEEEE. This CDR3 contains 16 residues. In DNA form, the CDR3 reads TGTGCCAGCAGCTTCGGACTAGCGGGAGGGCCTGACGAGCAGTACTTC. Translating it yields CASSFGLAGGPDEQYF.